Given below is one TCR beta chain in context. No antigen is known for it. TCRdb fed the 5' RACE reads into MiXCR, producing one record per CDR3 protein. This sample yields 550,000 to 600,000 distinct CDR3 sequences, of which 17% are seen a single time; roughly 7.8% belongs to the top ten. The record originates from a study of T-cell memory formation after mild COVID-19. Findings of the study overall: Memory cells collected pre-infection included some clones that later responded, suggesting cross-reactive memory joined. The study found balanced CD4/CD8 in clones contracting day 15 to 85 and a CD4+ lean in later expanders.

CDR3 size: 17 residues. The V and J ends lost 4 bases and 0 bases respectively, with 16 bases between them. Germline V lookup: CDR1 MGHRA, CDR2 YSYEKL. The rearrangement joins TRBV4-1 to TRBJ1-3, with TRBD1 as a possible D gene (5 bases). This receptor was taken from an adult woman who had mild COVID-19 (a few samples of this study predate the infection). Cell type and time point are not known. Sequencing was carried out using PBMCs or a T cell subset sorted from them (not recorded which). The CDR3 protein is CASSRDSGTDSGNTIYF. The CDR3 nucleotides are TGCGCCAGCAGCCGAGACTCCGGGACGGACTCTGGAAACACCATATATTTT.